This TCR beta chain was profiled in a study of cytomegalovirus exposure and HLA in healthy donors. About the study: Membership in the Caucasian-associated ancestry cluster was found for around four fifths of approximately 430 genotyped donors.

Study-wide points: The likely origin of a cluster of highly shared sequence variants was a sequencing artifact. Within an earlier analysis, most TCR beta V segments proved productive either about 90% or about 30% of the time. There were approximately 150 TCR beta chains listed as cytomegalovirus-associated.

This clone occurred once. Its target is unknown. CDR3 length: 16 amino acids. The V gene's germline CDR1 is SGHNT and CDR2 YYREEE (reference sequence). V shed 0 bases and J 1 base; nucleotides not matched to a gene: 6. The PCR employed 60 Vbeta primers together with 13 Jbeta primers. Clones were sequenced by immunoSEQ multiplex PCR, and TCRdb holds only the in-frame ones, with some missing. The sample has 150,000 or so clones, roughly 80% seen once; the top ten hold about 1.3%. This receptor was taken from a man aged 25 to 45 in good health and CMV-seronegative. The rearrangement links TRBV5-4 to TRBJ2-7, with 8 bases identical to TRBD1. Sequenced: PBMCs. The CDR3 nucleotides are TGTGCCAGCAGCTTGGGGCCAGGGGGCAGGTCCTACGAGCAGTACTTC. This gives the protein CASSLGPGGRSYEQYF.